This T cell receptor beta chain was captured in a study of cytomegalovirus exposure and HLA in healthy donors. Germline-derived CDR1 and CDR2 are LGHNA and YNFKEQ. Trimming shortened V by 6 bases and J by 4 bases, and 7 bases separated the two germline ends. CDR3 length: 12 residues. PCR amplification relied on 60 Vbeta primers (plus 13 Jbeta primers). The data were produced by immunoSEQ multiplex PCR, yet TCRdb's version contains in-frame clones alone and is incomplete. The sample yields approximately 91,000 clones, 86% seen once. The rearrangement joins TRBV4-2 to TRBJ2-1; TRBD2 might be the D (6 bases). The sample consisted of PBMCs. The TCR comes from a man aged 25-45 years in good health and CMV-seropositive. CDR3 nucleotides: TGTGCCAGCAGGGACTATTACAATGAGCAGTTCTTC. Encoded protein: CASRDYYNEQFF.